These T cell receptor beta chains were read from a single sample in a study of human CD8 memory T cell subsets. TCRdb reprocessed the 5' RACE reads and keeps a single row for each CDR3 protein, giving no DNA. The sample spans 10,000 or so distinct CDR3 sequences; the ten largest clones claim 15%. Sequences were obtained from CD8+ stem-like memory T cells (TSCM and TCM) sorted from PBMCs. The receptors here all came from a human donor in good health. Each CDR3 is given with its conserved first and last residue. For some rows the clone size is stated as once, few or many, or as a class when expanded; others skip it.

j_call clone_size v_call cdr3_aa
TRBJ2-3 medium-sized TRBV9 CASSANPGQGTDTQYF
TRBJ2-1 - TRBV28 CASSLSGRPYNEQFF
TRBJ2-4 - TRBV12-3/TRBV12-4 CASSSSWLGQGEIQYF
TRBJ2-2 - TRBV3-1 CASSPLTAGELFF
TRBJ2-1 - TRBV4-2 CASSQGRGAYNEQFF
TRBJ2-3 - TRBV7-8 CASSSNTDTQYF
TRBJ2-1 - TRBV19 CASSISGTDAQFF
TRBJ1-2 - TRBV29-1 CSVEAGFNYGYTF
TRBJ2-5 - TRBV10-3 CAISERGLETQYF
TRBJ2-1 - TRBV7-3 CASSQTSGGPHEQFF
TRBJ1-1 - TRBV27 CATVDNTEAFF
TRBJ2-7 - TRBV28 CASSFLSGITTGEQYF
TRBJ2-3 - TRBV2 CASTGLAGGGDTQYF
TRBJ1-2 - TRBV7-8 CASSSDGIYGYTF
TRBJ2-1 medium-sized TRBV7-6 CASSTQGAGDYNEQFF
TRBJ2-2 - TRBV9 CASSQRTGGNTGELFF
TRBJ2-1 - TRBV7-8 CASSLGAGGTYNEQFF
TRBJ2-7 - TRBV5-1 CASSPVGGFSYEQYF
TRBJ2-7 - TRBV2 CAIEKDGYEQYF
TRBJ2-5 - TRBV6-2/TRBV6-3 CASRSTSPGETQYF
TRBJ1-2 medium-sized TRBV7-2 CASSSDSWGPYGYTF
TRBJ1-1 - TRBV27 CASRWTGRPEAFF
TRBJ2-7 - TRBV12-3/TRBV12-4 CASSDGVVAYEQYF
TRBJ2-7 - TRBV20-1 CSASSGTGYEQYF